This TCR beta chain was sequenced in a study of T cell changes during pregnancy in multiple sclerosis. TCRdb's copy holds only in-frame clones and misses some; the assay was immunoSEQ multiplex PCR. The table includes 75,000 to 100,000 clones, 90% detected once. This clone was seen just once. This clonotype was obtained from a female donor in good health, enrolled as a control in a pregnancy study. Material: peripheral blood, obtained in the second trimester of pregnancy.

Here the CDR3 reads CASSLSETPYF. The CDR3 nucleotides read TGTGCCAGCAGTTTAAGTGAGACTCCGTACTTC. The rearrangement links TRBV2 to TRBJ2-7; unclear D gene. The V end lost 5 bases, the J end lost 12 bases, and 14 bases lay between the germline ends. Germline-derived CDR1 and CDR2 are SNHLY and FYNNEI. There are 11 residues in the CDR3.